This TCR beta chain came from a study of blood T cell repertoires in COVID-19. Study overall: T cells, B-cell-depleted T cells, or PBMCs provided the cDNA or gDNA that served as material.

The CDR3 extends over 16 amino acids. V lost 0 bases and J lost 0, with 12 bases in between. CDR1 is MGHRA and CDR2 is YSYEKL in the germline V gene. Assay used: immunoSEQ multiplex PCR; TCRdb lists only in-frame clones, some missing. This sample has approximately 180,000 clones, with 87% found just once. The J gene is TRBJ2-7, the V gene TRBV4-1; D ambiguous. This clonotype was obtained from a man in his 60s with active or convalescent COVID-19. The sample comprised peripheral blood. CDR3 in DNA: TGCGCCAGCAGCCAAGATTATAGTTCCATCTCCTACGAGCAGTACTTC. Translated: CASSQDYSSISYEQYF.